This entry lists 24 T cell receptor beta chains sequenced from one sample in a study of CD8 T cells in ankylosing spondylitis. TCRdb redid the calling of the 5' RACE reads with MiXCR, one entry per CDR3 protein. The data contain about 360,000 distinct CDR3 sequences, around 15% of them singletons. Sequences were obtained from blood, either unsorted or a sorted T cell fraction (not recorded which). All receptors come from a male donor with ankylosing spondylitis or in good health (not recorded which).

This rearrangement joins TRBV6-1 to TRBJ2-6; D call uncertain. The V gene's germline CDR1 is MNHNS and CDR2 SASEGT. Trimming removed 5 bases from V and 4 bases from J, with 12 bases in between. This CDR3 is built from 15 residues. The CDR3 here is CASSLTSWGANVLTF. The DNA of the CDR3 is TGTGCCAGCAGTCTAACGTCTTGGGGGGCCAACGTCCTGACTTTC.

This clonotype was found a few times. The genes are TRBV2 and TRBJ2-5; the match to TRBD2 covers 7 bases. The V gene end was trimmed by 6 bases and the J gene end by 5 bases; junction bases not matched to a gene: 15. The CDR3 runs to 16 residues. Germline assignment: CDR1 SNHLY and CDR2 FYNNEI. The CDR3 sequence is CASSAPLREGWETQYF. The CDR3 nucleotides read TGTGCCAGCAGCGCCCCTCTAAGGGAGGGATGGGAGACCCAGTACTTC.

The chain couples TRBV5-1 to TRBJ2-1; 7 bases align to TRBD1. The ends lost 0 bases at V and 7 bases at J; junction bases unmatched: 13. This CDR3 is 17 amino acids long. Per germline, CDR1 SGHRS and CDR2 YFSETQ. The CDR3 loop reads CASSLGRGYHVVNEQFF. CDR3 sequence (DNA): TGCGCCAGCAGCTTGGGCAGGGGGTACCACGTAGTAAATGAGCAGTTCTTC.

This clonotype was counted a few times. The chain employs TRBV2 and TRBJ1-2; a weak D match, TRBD1 (5 bases). The CDR3 spans 13 residues. Per the germline V gene, CDR1 is SNHLY and CDR2 is FYNNEI. Trimming removed 3 bases at V and 4 bases at J, with 9 bases between. This chain's CDR3 is CASSEDQGYGYTF. The CDR3 coding sequence is TGTGCCAGCAGTGAGGACCAGGGCTATGGCTACACCTTC.

This clonotype is medium-sized (0.01 to 0.1%) in the sample. The chain carries TRBV29-1 and TRBJ1-1, with no clear D. Germline-derived CDR1 and CDR2 are SQVTM and ANQGSEA. V was shortened by 7 bases and J by 1 base, with 10 bases between the two germline ends. The CDR3 has 12 residues. Here the CDR3 DNA reads TGCAGCGCCTTGCGGGGGAACACTGAAGCTTTCTTT. Protein sequence: CSALRGNTEAFF.

This clonotype was detected only a few times. The rearrangement joins TRBV7-9 to TRBJ2-1; the match to TRBD2 covers 15 bases. J lost 5 bases, V lost 4 bases, and 3 bases had no gene match. The CDR3 contains 16 residues. Germline CDR1 SEHNR, CDR2 FQNEAQ (reference sequence). The CDR3 sequence is CASSYGLAGGDNEQFF. Written as DNA, the CDR3 is TGTGCCAGCAGCTACGGACTAGCGGGAGGGGACAATGAGCAGTTCTTC.

In its sample, this clonotype was seen many times. V and J are TRBV12-3 or TRBV12-4 and TRBJ2-3; no reliable D call. Trimming cost V 2 bases and J 0 bases, with 12 bases left between them. CDR3 length: 16 amino acids. Written as DNA, the CDR3 is TGTGCCAGCAGTTTAAGGGCAGGCCCTAGCACAGATACGCAGTATTTT. It translates to CASSLRAGPSTDTQYF.

This clonotype was seen a handful of times. The chain couples TRBV6-1 to TRBJ2-7; TRBD1 might be the D (6 bases). Trimming took 10 bases from V and 0 from J, leaving 19 bases between them. There are 15 residues in the CDR3. The germline gives CDR1 MNHNS, CDR2 SASEGT. In nucleotides, the CDR3 is TGTGCCACCAAATCCGGGACACTCCGCTCCTACGAGCAGTACTTC. Translated, it gives CATKSGTLRSYEQYF.

The genes are TRBV9 and TRBJ1-3; tentative D call: TRBD1 (5 bases). In germline, CDR1 is SGDLS, CDR2 YYNGEE. This CDR3 is built from 15 residues. The V gene lost 3 bases and the J gene lost 4 bases, with 14 bases spanning the gap. Here the CDR3 DNA reads TGTGCCAGCAGCGGGGGCGATTCTTCAGGAAACACCATATATTTT. It is translated as CASSGGDSSGNTIYF.

The sample holds a few counts of this clonotype. The chain links TRBV10-1 to TRBJ2-7; D is unclear. V dropped 7 bases and J dropped 1 base, with 11 bases sitting between them. CDR3 length: 13 residues. Looked up from germline, CDR1 is WNHNN and CDR2 is SYGVQD (reference sequence). The CDR3: CASIGLGSYEQYF. In nucleotides, the CDR3 is TGCGCCAGCATAGGGCTAGGTTCCTACGAGCAGTACTTC.

The V gene is TRBV4-1, the J gene TRBJ2-7, with 11 bases that match TRBD1. V lost 0 bases to trimming and J lost 4 bases; unmatched junction nucleotides: 8. The germline V gene encodes CDR1 MGHRA and CDR2 YSYEKL. The CDR3 is made up of 17 amino acids. The CDR3 nucleotides read TGCGCCAGCAGCCAAGATGGGACCGGGACAGGGGGTTACGAGCAGTACTTC. Protein product: CASSQDGTGTGGYEQYF.

This clonotype has a count of ten or more. CDR3 coding DNA: TGTGCCAGCAGCCGGACAGGAGTGAACACTGAAGCTTTCTTT. Residues: CASSRTGVNTEAFF. The chain uses TRBV3-1 and TRBJ1-1, with 7 positions matching TRBD1. V lost 4 bases, J lost 0 bases, and 2 bases stayed unmatched. The germline V gene encodes CDR1 LGHDT and CDR2 YNNKEL (reference sequence). The CDR3 runs to 14 residues.

The chain is built from TRBV15 and TRBJ1-4, with 10 bases fitting TRBD1. The trim removed 5 bases at V and 8 bases at J, leaving 8 bases unmatched. Germline CDR1 reads LNHNV; CDR2 reads YYDKDF (reference sequence). The CDR3 is 15 residues long. The CDR3 DNA reads TGTGCCACCAGCTCGCGACAGGGGGCGAGGGAAAAACTGTTTTTT. This encodes CATSSRQGAREKLFF.

The chain has TRBV5-6 and TRBJ2-2; TRBD1 might be the D (6 bases). The ends were cut back, 1 base at V and 4 bases at J, with 8 bases in the middle. Germline assignment: CDR1 SGHDT and CDR2 YYEEEE. CDR3 length: 14 residues. This CDR3 is CASSLRTVTGELFF. The CDR3 bases are TGTGCCAGCAGCTTGAGGACAGTCACCGGGGAGCTGTTTTTT.

This clonotype was counted a few times. This chain connects TRBV2 to TRBJ1-3; tentatively, D is TRBD1 (6 bases). Germline V lookup: CDR1 SNHLY, CDR2 FYNNEI. This CDR3 contains 14 residues. Trimming pared 9 bases from V and 2 bases from J, leaving 14 bases between. The CDR3 here is CARRDTQAGNTIYF. CDR3 nucleotides: TGTGCCAGGAGGGACACTCAGGCTGGAAACACCATATATTTT.

This clonotype occurred a few times. The J gene is TRBJ2-7, the V gene TRBV5-5, with 8 bases identical to TRBD1. The CDR3 covers 13 residues. Germline V CDR1 and CDR2: SGHKS, YYEKEE (reference sequence). V lost 5 bases, J lost 6 bases, and 7 bases stayed unmatched. The CDR3 bases are TGTGCCAGCAGGAGCAGACAGGGGCGCGAGCAGTACTTC. This codes for CASRSRQGREQYF.

There are a few counts of this clonotype. This chain joins TRBV7-9 and TRBJ2-1; TRBD2 might be the D (6 bases). Germline values: CDR1 SEHNR, CDR2 FQNEAQ (reference sequence). The CDR3 spans 14 residues. The V end lost 3 bases, the J end lost 6 bases, and 12 bases lay between the germline ends. CDR3 in DNA: TGTGCCAGCAGCTTCGGGAGTGTCGGCAATGAGCAGTTCTTC. This gives the protein CASSFGSVGNEQFF.

In nucleotides, the CDR3 is TGCGCCAGCAGCCAAGACCGGGGTCTGGAGACCCAGTACTTC. The encoded protein is CASSQDRGLETQYF. The V gene is TRBV4-1, the J gene TRBJ2-5; maybe TRBD2 (5 bases). Per the germline V gene, CDR1 is MGHRA and CDR2 is YSYEKL. The CDR3 contains 14 residues. V lost 0 bases to trimming and J lost 5 bases, with 10 bases between them.

The V gene is TRBV12-3 or TRBV12-4, the J gene TRBJ1-5, with 7 nucleotides matching TRBD1. CDR3 length: 15 amino acids. Trimming at V came to 6 bases and at J to 3 bases, leaving 8 bases not matched to a gene. The CDR3 sequence: CASSQGGGNNQPQHF. CDR3 DNA: TGTGCCAGCAGCCAGGGGGGGGGGAACAATCAGCCCCAGCATTTT.

The chain couples TRBV25-1 to TRBJ1-5, with 9 bases fitting TRBD1. The junction had 7 bases not matched to a gene; V was cut back by 4 bases and J by 6 bases. The CDR3 consists of 15 residues. In germline, CDR1 is MGHDK, CDR2 SYGVNS. The CDR3 loop is CASSAADRGSQPQHF. The CDR3 region has the DNA TGTGCCAGCAGTGCCGCGGACAGGGGAAGTCAGCCCCAGCATTTT.

In this sample, this clonotype turned up a few times. The J gene is TRBJ1-1, the V gene TRBV20-1; D is ambiguous. Between the trimmed V and J ends, which lost 1 base and 7 bases, there was a span of 13 bases. Germline CDR1 and CDR2: DFQATT and SNEGSKA (reference sequence). This CDR3 has 13 amino acids. The CDR3 DNA reads TGCAGTGCTAGAGCCCCCGCGGAGCGTGAAGCTTTCTTT. This sequence encodes CSARAPAEREAFF.

The chain links TRBV3-1 to TRBJ2-1; TRBD2 agrees at 10 bases. Trimming cost V 0 bases and J 0 bases; bases outside gene matches: 11. The CDR3 sequence is 20 residues long. The germline V gene has CDR1 LGHDT and CDR2 YNNKEL (reference sequence). CDR3 residues: CASSQEASGGLIGSYNEQFF. The CDR3 nucleotides read TGTGCCAGCAGCCAAGAGGCTAGCGGGGGTCTCATCGGCTCCTACAATGAGCAGTTCTTC.

This clonotype has only a few counts. This chain links TRBV18 with TRBJ2-7; no reliable D call. Germline V gives CDR1 KGHSH, CDR2 LQKENI. The CDR3 has 15 residues. The V end lost 3 bases, the J end lost 6 bases, and 18 bases lay between the germline ends. CDR3 amino acids: CASSPSGGDSGEQYF. The CDR3 nucleotides read TGTGCCAGCTCACCTTCAGGTGGGGATAGTGGCGAGCAGTACTTC.

V usage is TRBV5-1 and J usage is TRBJ2-3; 9 nucleotides match TRBD2. V was pared by 6 bases and J by 1 base, with 6 bases of the junction left unmatched. CDR1 is SGHRS and CDR2 is YFSETQ in the germline V gene. This CDR3 comprises 15 residues. Here the CDR3 DNA reads TGCGCCAGCACGAGAAGCGGGAGGCGCACAGATACGCAGTATTTT. Translation gives CASTRSGRRTDTQYF.